The 17 T cell receptor beta chains reported below all come from one sample, sequenced in a study of T-cell memory formation after mild COVID-19. TCRdb re-analysed the 5' RACE reads in MiXCR, keeping a single row per CDR3 protein. The sample consists of around 390,000 distinct CDR3 sequences, 15% to 20% of them appearing once. Sequenced: PBMCs or a T cell subset sorted from them (not recorded which). These receptors were taken from a young man who had mild COVID-19 (a few samples of this study predate the infection). Cell type and time point are not known.

This clonotype was seen a handful of times. The genes are TRBV7-6 and TRBJ2-1; 7 bases agree with TRBD1. This CDR3 has 15 residues. Losses at the gene ends were 2 bases for V and 7 bases for J; bases not matched to a gene: 8. CDR1 SGHVS and CDR2 FNYEAQ come from the germline V gene. The CDR3 loop reads CASSLRAGGRNEQFF. The CDR3 bases are TGTGCCAGCAGCTTAAGGGCAGGGGGTCGGAATGAGCAGTTCTTC.

This clonotype was picked up a small number of times. The rearrangement links TRBV7-3 to TRBJ1-5; maybe TRBD1 (6 bases). V lost 1 base to trimming and J lost 5 bases, with 12 bases between them. Germline V lookup: CDR1 SGHTA, CDR2 FQGTGA. This CDR3 spans 15 amino acids. DNA for the CDR3: TGTGCCAGCAGCTTAATCGGACAGAGATATCAGCCCCAGCATTTT. It encodes CASSLIGQRYQPQHF.

V gene TRBV7-2 combines with J gene TRBJ2-7; 8 bases align to TRBD1. The CDR3 contains 13 residues. V trimming: 5 bases; J trimming: 3 bases; junction bases outside the gene matches: 3. The germline gives CDR1 SGHTA, CDR2 FQGNSA. This CDR3 is CASSGGQGYEQYV. CDR3 DNA: TGTGCCAGCAGCGGCGGACAGGGCTACGAGCAGTACGTC.

This clonotype has a count of ten or more. The rearrangement joins TRBV2 to TRBJ2-1; tentative D call: TRBD2 (6 bases). Germline V CDR1 and CDR2: SNHLY, FYNNEI. This CDR3 is 14 amino acids long. Trimming stripped 8 bases from V and 5 bases from J, with 16 bases between. CDR3 region: CASRLWGEDNEQFF. CDR3 nucleotides: TGTGCCAGCCGCCTATGGGGGGAGGACAATGAGCAGTTCTTC.

A few counts support this clonotype. CDR3 bases: TGTGCCAGCTCACCACCGTTAGGGAATCCTGAAGCTTTCTTT. It translates to CASSPPLGNPEAFF. The rearrangement joins TRBV18 to TRBJ1-1; D is ambiguous. Germline CDR1 reads KGHSH; CDR2 reads LQKENI. V was pared by 0 bases and J by 6 bases, with 11 bases between. This CDR3 has 14 amino acids.

This chain connects TRBV4-3 to TRBJ2-3; the D is unclear. The V gene's germline CDR1 is LGHNA and CDR2 YSLEER. The V end lost 0 bases, the J end lost 5 bases, and 6 bases lay between the germline ends. The CDR3 contains 13 residues. For the CDR3, the DNA is TGCGCCAGCAGCCAAGATGGGGTAGATACGCAGTATTTT. Translation gives CASSQDGVDTQYF.

The table lists this clonotype with a few counts. The chain has TRBV7-6 and TRBJ2-1, with 11 bases aligning to TRBD2. The ends lost 1 base at V and 6 bases at J; junction bases unmatched: 8. The CDR3 is made up of 17 amino acids. Germline CDR1 reads SGHVS; CDR2 reads FNYEAQ. The CDR3 DNA reads TGTGCCAGCAGCTTAGGGCCCATGACTAGCGGGATCAATGAGCAGTTCTTC. Translated: CASSLGPMTSGINEQFF.

The chain recombines TRBV23-1 with TRBJ2-1; 7 nucleotides align to TRBD1. TRBV23-1 is labeled an ORF, and its function is uncertain. CDR3 length: 13 residues. J was trimmed by 7 bases and V by 9 bases; bases with no gene match: 9. The CDR3 DNA reads as TGCGCCAGTCATGGGACAGAGACTAATGAGCAGTTCTTC. Protein product: CASHGTETNEQFF.

The chain couples TRBV18 to TRBJ1-1, with 9 bases fitting TRBD1. Unmatched junction bases numbered 8, after V lost 8 bases and J lost 4 bases. The germline gives CDR1 KGHSH, CDR2 LQKENI. The CDR3 runs 14 residues. CDR3 region: CASLGRDRATEAFF. As DNA, the CDR3 is TGTGCCAGCCTTGGTCGGGACAGGGCCACTGAAGCTTTCTTT.

This chain links TRBV7-9 with TRBJ1-2; no reliable D call. Trimming took off 4 bases at V and 8 bases at J, with 8 bases between the two ends. The CDR3 has 11 amino acids. The germline V gene encodes CDR1 SEHNR and CDR2 FQNEAQ (reference sequence). CDR3 nucleotides: TGTGCCAGCAGCTCCTACCGGGGCTACACCTTC. Translated: CASSSYRGYTF.

The V gene is TRBV7-6, the J gene TRBJ2-1; 9 bases align to TRBD2. Germline CDR1 SGHVS, CDR2 FNYEAQ. This CDR3 is built from 14 residues. V lost 3 bases, J lost 6 bases, and 3 bases stayed unmatched. In DNA, the CDR3 is TGTGCCAGCAGCTTCGGGACTAGCCCCAATGAGCAGTTCTTC. Translation: CASSFGTSPNEQFF.

This clonotype was observed a few times. The chain uses TRBV5-1 and TRBJ2-3; 11 nucleotides align to TRBD2. Trimming removed 4 bases from V and 0 bases from J; junction bases left unmatched: 10. The CDR3 contains 18 residues. Germline V lookup: CDR1 SGHRS, CDR2 YFSETQ. The DNA for the CDR3 is TGCGCCAGCAGCCGAAGACTTACTAGCGGGGGTAGCACAGATACGCAGTATTTT. It specifies CASSRRLTSGGSTDTQYF. The variable domain in full, completed from reference TRBV5-1 and TRBJ2-3, reads KAGVTQTPRYLIKTRGQQVTLSCSPISGHRSVSWYQQTPGQGLQFLFEYFSETQRNKGNFPGRFSGRQFSNSRSEMNVSTLELGDSALYLCASSRRLTSGGSTDTQYFGPGTRLTVL.

The chain joins TRBV5-1 to TRBJ1-1; D ambiguous. V lost 0 bases, J lost 6 bases, and 15 bases lay in between. Germline V gene sequence: CDR1 SGHRS, CDR2 YFSETQ. The CDR3 has 15 residues. CDR3 sequence: CASSLVLGRWAEAFF. The CDR3 nucleotides are TGCGCCAGCAGCTTGGTTCTGGGGAGGTGGGCTGAAGCTTTCTTT.

This clonotype has a handful of counts. The genes are TRBV2 and TRBJ2-3; 7 bases map to TRBD1. Per the germline V gene, CDR1 is SNHLY and CDR2 is FYNNEI. The CDR3 loop spans 13 amino acids. The V and J ends lost 11 bases and 2 bases, in that order; junction bases with no gene match: 7. This CDR3 is CAGPGTATDTQYF. CDR3 nucleotide sequence: TGTGCCGGACCCGGGACAGCCACAGATACGCAGTATTTT. Together with reference TRBV2 and TRBJ2-3, the CDR3 gives the full variable domain: EPEVTQTPSHQVTQMGQEVILRCVPISNHLYFYWYRQILGQKVEFLVSFYNNEISEKSEIFDDQFSVERPDGSNFTLKIRSTKLEDSAMYFCAGPGTATDTQYFGPGTRLTVL.

This clonotype has a handful of counts. J is TRBJ1-2 and V is TRBV3-1; TRBD1 matches at 9 bases. This CDR3 region has 16 residues. Trimming removed 5 bases from V and 2 bases from J; junction bases left unmatched: 9. Per the germline V gene, CDR1 is LGHDT and CDR2 is YNNKEL (reference sequence). The CDR3 loop reads CASSSGQGLYNYGYTF. The CDR3 nucleotides are TGTGCCAGCAGCTCCGGACAGGGGCTCTACAACTATGGCTACACCTTC.

A few counts support this clonotype. The J gene is TRBJ2-5, the V gene TRBV7-6; the match to TRBD2 covers 8 bases. The CDR3 runs to 16 residues. Germline V gene data show CDR1 as SGHVS and CDR2 as FNYEAQ. The trim removed 2 bases at V and 4 bases at J, leaving 9 bases unmatched. The CDR3 region is CASSLTGGGLGETQYF. CDR3 DNA sequence: TGTGCCAGCAGCTTAACCGGCGGGGGGCTGGGAGAGACCCAGTACTTC.

This clonotype showed up just once. The V call is TRBV25-1, the J call TRBJ1-5; 11 bases map to TRBD1. The CDR3 has 14 amino acids. Looked up from germline, CDR1 is MGHDK and CDR2 is SYGVNS. V lost 6 bases, J lost 6 bases, and 4 bases stayed unmatched. The CDR3, as DNA: TGTGCCAGCAGGGGACAGGGGGTTGGTCAGCCCCAGCATTTT. Its translation: CASRGQGVGQPQHF.